Given below is one TCR beta chain in context. What it binds is not known. The record originates from a study of CD8 T cells in ankylosing spondylitis. Study results and limitations: For ankylosing spondylitis blood, a TCR beta motif of about eight highly homologous variants appeared characteristic.

Using its own MiXCR run on the 5' RACE reads, TCRdb lists one record per CDR3 protein. The sample includes around 770,000 distinct CDR3 sequences, approximately 12% of them seen just once. V was clipped by 4 bases and J by 0 bases; unmatched bases: 9. This CDR3 region has 17 residues. CDR1 and CDR2 (germline): SGHKS, YYEKEE (reference sequence). The chain links TRBV5-5 to TRBJ1-4; 7 positions agree with TRBD1. The TCR was taken from a male donor with ankylosing spondylitis. Sequencing was performed on blood, either unsorted or a sorted T cell fraction (not recorded which). This CDR3 reads CASSKGTAFSTNEKLFF. The CDR3 bases are TGTGCCAGCAGCAAAGGGACAGCCTTTTCAACTAATGAAAAACTGTTTTTT.